Listed below are T cell receptor beta chains from one sample, sequenced in a study of CD4 T cells in relation to SARS-CoV-2 and coronaviruses. The repertoire was sequenced with immunoSEQ multiplex PCR; TCRdb's copy has only in-frame clones and lacks some. Seen here are some 21,000 clones, 60% to 80% observed once, and the top ten hold under 15%. No antigen has been identified for these receptors. The sample consisted of CD4+ T cells from PBMCs, cultured in vitro. The receptors here all came from a human donor in good health. CDR3s include the opening cysteine and the closing phenylalanine or tryptophan. The D gene is left open where the match is weak. Clone size is stated in some rows and not others, as once, few, many or a class when expanded.

TRBV7-2	-	TRBJ2-1	few	TGTGCCAGCAGCTTAGCTAGCGAATACAATGAGCAGTTCTTC	CASSLASEYNEQFF
TRBV10-2	TRBD1	TRBJ1-3	-	TGCGCCAGCACCGGGACAGAAGGCTCTGGAAACACCATATATTTT	CASTGTEGSGNTIYF
TRBV19	TRBD1	TRBJ2-7	once	TGTGCCAGTAGCTTTCGGACAGGGAGTGAAGAGCAGTACTTC	CASSFRTGSEEQYF
TRBV5-1	TRBD2	TRBJ2-4	few	TGCGCCAGCAGCTTGGCCCCCGGACTAGCGGGAGGTGAAAACATTCAGTACTTC	CASSLAPGLAGGENIQYF
TRBV30	-	TRBJ1-5	-	TGTGCCTGGAGTTTCAGCGTTGGCAATCAGCCCCAGCATTTT	CAWSFSVGNQPQHF
TRBV28	TRBD2	TRBJ2-1	few	TGTGCCAGCAGTCTCCCTGGGGCTAGCGGGACGAGCAATGAGCAGTTCTTC	CASSLPGASGTSNEQFF
TRBV2	TRBD1	TRBJ1-2	-	TGTGCCAGCAGTGAACAGCAGGGGGCAAGTGGCTACACCTTC	CASSEQQGASGYTF
TRBV5-1	TRBD1	TRBJ2-5	-	TGCGCCAGCAGCCCTGGAACAGGGGTGAGGGAGACCCAGTACTTC	CASSPGTGVRETQYF
TRBV4-1	-	TRBJ2-1	-	TGCGCCAGTGGCCTCGGGCACAGCTCCTACAATGAGCAGTTCTTC	CASGLGHSSYNEQFF
TRBV19	-	TRBJ2-7	hyperexpanded	TGTGCCAGTAGTATTAGGTCTGACGAGCAGTACTTC	CASSIRSDEQYF
TRBV5-1	-	TRBJ2-1	-	TGCGCCAGCACAGAGTGGGGGCGACACAATGAGCAGTTCTTC	CASTEWGRHNEQFF
TRBV10-2	TRBD2	TRBJ2-3	-	TGCGCCAGCAGTGAGTCAAGACTAGCGGGAGGTCTAGATACGCAGTATTTT	CASSESRLAGGLDTQYF
TRBV9	-	TRBJ1-2	-	TGTGCCAGCAGCGTAGGAGGGGTCTATGGCTACACCTTC	CASSVGGVYGYTF
TRBV6-2/TRBV6-3	TRBD1	TRBJ1-2	-	TGTGCCAGCAGTTACCCCACCGGGACAGGGCTTGGCTACACCTTC	CASSYPTGTGLGYTF
TRBV19	-	TRBJ2-1	medium-sized	TGTGCCAGTAGTAGCCCCGGGAGTTTGAATGAGCAGTTCTTC	CASSSPGSLNEQFF
TRBV29-1	-	TRBJ2-7	once	TGCAGCGTTCGGACCGGGACCGGTAGGTCCCCCTACGAGCAGTACTTC	CSVRTGTGRSPYEQYF
TRBV10-3	-	TRBJ1-6	-	TGTGCCGCCGGAGGAGGGACCTCCTATAATTCACCCCTCCACTTT	CAAGGGTSYNSPLHF
TRBV30	-	TRBJ2-7	few	TGTGCCTGGTCCCTAGGGGACAAGGCACTCCACGAGCAGTACTTC	CAWSLGDKALHEQYF
TRBV6-5	-	TRBJ1-1	once	TGTGCCAGCGCCGGGGGCAGCCCGAACACTGAAGCTTTCTTT	CASAGGSPNTEAFF
TRBV2	TRBD1	TRBJ1-2	-	TGTGCCAGCAGTGACCAGGGGGCTAACTATGGCTACACCTTC	CASSDQGANYGYTF
TRBV20-1	-	TRBJ1-2	few	TGCAGTGCTAGTGTTGGGCACTATGGCTACACCTTC	CSASVGHYGYTF
TRBV2	TRBD1	TRBJ1-5	-	TGTGCCAGCGGGACAGTTTATAGCAATCAGCCCCAGCATTTT	CASGTVYSNQPQHF
TRBV12-3/TRBV12-4	-	TRBJ2-7	-	TGTGCCAGCAGTAGTTCGAGCTCCTACGAGCAGTACTTC	CASSSSSSYEQYF
TRBV2	TRBD1	TRBJ1-5	few	TGTGCCAGCAAAATTGGGGACAGCCCTTATCAGCCCCAGCATTTT	CASKIGDSPYQPQHF
TRBV19	-	TRBJ2-3	-	TGTGCCAGTAGTTCCGGGGACCTGCCTGGCACAGATACGCAGTATTTT	CASSSGDLPGTDTQYF
TRBV7-3	-	TRBJ2-1	few	TGTGCCAGCAGCTTAATGGGTTACAATGAGCAGTTCTTC	CASSLMGYNEQFF
TRBV9	-	TRBJ2-2	-	TGTGCCAGCAGCGTAGTTGCGGCTGGTCGCGGGGAGCTGTTTTTT	CASSVVAAGRGELFF
TRBV5-1	-	TRBJ2-4	-	TGCGCCAGCAGAGACAGTTTCGGTATCAAAAACATTCAGTACTTC	CASRDSFGIKNIQYF
TRBV7-3	TRBD1	TRBJ2-2	-	TGTGCCAGCAGCAGACAGGGAACCGGGGAGCTGTTTTTT	CASSRQGTGELFF
TRBV6-4	TRBD1	TRBJ2-1	once	TGTGCCAGCAGTGACTCACGGACAGGGGGCAATGAGCAGTTCTTC	CASSDSRTGGNEQFF
TRBV9	TRBD2	TRBJ2-1	-	TGTGCCAGCAGCGGCCGATTTAGCGGGAGGGCCTCCTACAATGAGCAGTTCTTC	CASSGRFSGRASYNEQFF
TRBV7-9	TRBD1	TRBJ1-3	-	TGTGCCAGCAGCTTAGATTGGACAGGGAACGGAAACACCATATATTTT	CASSLDWTGNGNTIYF
TRBV3-1/TRBV3-2	-	TRBJ2-5	once	TGTGCCAGCAGCCCCGCGGGACCGGGAGAGACCCAGTACTTC	CASSPAGPGETQYF
TRBV2	TRBD1	TRBJ2-7	-	TGTGCCAGCAGAGGACAGGGAGCGGGCGAGCAGTACTTC	CASRGQGAGEQYF
TRBV28	-	TRBJ1-1	-	TGTGCCAGCAGCCTCCCCTTCACTGAAGCTTTCTTT	CASSLPFTEAFF
TRBV7-9	TRBD1	TRBJ1-1	-	TGTGCCAGCAGCTTAGCGGGACAGGGGGCTGAAGCTTTCTTT	CASSLAGQGAEAFF
TRBV10-1	TRBD2	TRBJ2-1	-	TGCGCCAGCAGTGAGAACCCACTAGCGGGAGGTAACAATGAGCAGTTCTTC	CASSENPLAGGNNEQFF
TRBV5-1	-	TRBJ2-3	-	TGCGCCAGCAGCCTGAGGAAGGGCACAGATACGCAGTATTTT	CASSLRKGTDTQYF
TRBV18	-	TRBJ2-3	once	TGTGCCAGCTCACCACGGAGCGGAACAGGCACAGATACGCAGTATTTT	CASSPRSGTGTDTQYF
TRBV5-1	-	TRBJ2-3	-	TGCGCCAGCAGCTTGACAGTCTCGGCAGATACGCAGTATTTT	CASSLTVSADTQYF
TRBV10-3	TRBD2	TRBJ2-1	few	TGTGCCTCCTCAGCGGGAGGTTCTAATGAGCAGTTCTTC	CASSAGGSNEQFF
TRBV3-1/TRBV3-2	TRBD1	TRBJ2-1	-	TGTGCCAGCAGCCTGGGACAGGGGGCGTGGAATGAGCAGTTCTTC	CASSLGQGAWNEQFF
TRBV7-9	TRBD1	TRBJ2-2	few	TGTGCCAGCTCACCAACGCCGGGACAGGGTTTAACCGGGGAGCTGTTTTTT	CASSPTPGQGLTGELFF
TRBV5-1	TRBD1	TRBJ1-4	few	TGCGCCAGCAGCTTTGGCCAGGGGGACGAAAAACTGTTTTTT	CASSFGQGDEKLFF
TRBV5-4	-	TRBJ2-6	few	TGTGCCAGCAGCACAAGCTCTGGGGCCAACGTCCTGACTTTC	CASSTSSGANVLTF
TRBV3-1/TRBV3-2	-	TRBJ1-3	-	TGTGCCAGCAGCCAAGAGGCCCCAGGAAACACCATATATTTT	CASSQEAPGNTIYF
TRBV2	-	TRBJ2-7	-	TGTGCCAGCAGGGGGTTGAGTAGGTACGAGCAGTACTTC	CASRGLSRYEQYF
TRBV7-6	TRBD1	TRBJ2-3	-	TGTGCCAGCAGCCCCGGGACAGGCAACCTCTTCACAGATACGCAGTATTTT	CASSPGTGNLFTDTQYF
TRBV5-4	-	TRBJ2-5	medium-sized	TGTGCCAGCAGCACGGACCTTGAACGGACCCAGTACTTC	CASSTDLERTQYF
TRBV5-1	-	TRBJ2-5	-	TGCGCCAGCAGCTTGATAAGGGGCCAGGAGACCCAGTACTTC	CASSLIRGQETQYF
TRBV19	-	TRBJ2-1	-	TGTGCCAGTAGTGTAGAGGAGGGCTCCTACAATGAGCAGTTCTTC	CASSVEEGSYNEQFF
TRBV28	TRBD1	TRBJ2-5	-	TGTGCCAGCATCCGGACAGGGGAGGAGACCCAGTACTTC	CASIRTGEETQYF
TRBV7-3	TRBD1	TRBJ1-1	-	TGTGCCAGCAGCCGGCAGGGGGAAGAAGCTTTCTTT	CASSRQGEEAFF